This T cell receptor (beta chain) was recorded in a study of cytomegalovirus exposure and HLA in healthy donors. The CDR3 totals 15 residues. Trimming removed 5 bases at V and 3 bases at J, with 16 bases between. Germline V gene sequence: CDR1 MNHEY, CDR2 SMNVEV (reference sequence). PCR involved 60 Vbeta and 13 Jbeta primers. Here immunoSEQ multiplex PCR was the method, and the copy in TCRdb shows in-frame clones only, minus some. The sample records 110,000 to 150,000 clones, around a tenth being singletons. Study-level results: Sequences of the TCR beta chain were said to predict the HLA-A and HLA-B alleles of most subjects accurately. The likely explanation for a cluster of highly shared sequence variants was sequencing artifact. What a later analysis reportedly showed was that an Asian-associated ancestry cluster had fewer N-insertions than the roughly 670-donor mean. More clonal expansion characterized HLA-associated TCR beta chains than equally common others in a later analysis.

This clone was found a few times. Its specificity is not known. The specimen sequenced was PBMCs. This TCR came from a man in his forties or fifties in good health and CMV-seronegative. The V call is TRBV27, the J call TRBJ1-2; no firm D call. The CDR3 nucleotides read TGTGCCAGCAGTGGTCGTGGACTCCCGGACTATGGCTACACCTTC. This translates into CASSGRGLPDYGYTF.